One sample yielded the 10 T cell receptor beta chains listed below, sequenced in a study of blood T cell repertoires in COVID-19. Clones were read by immunoSEQ multiplex PCR, and TCRdb kept only the in-frame ones, dropping some. The sample gives roughly 260,000 clones, approximately 89% of which show up once; 2.3% is in the top ten. The sample consisted of peripheral blood. The source of these receptors is a woman in her forties or fifties with acute or convalescent COVID-19.

This clone was counted a few times. The chain employs TRBV7-6 and TRBJ2-5; 8 nucleotides match TRBD1. V trimming: 2 bases; J trimming: 3 bases; junction bases outside the gene matches: 8. The germline V gene has CDR1 SGHVS and CDR2 FNYEAQ. The CDR3 loop spans 16 amino acids. CDR3 DNA: TGTGCCAGCAGCTTAAGGAGACAGGGGTTCGAAGAGACCCAGTACTTC. Amino acids: CASSLRRQGFEETQYF.

This sequence joins TRBV5-6 and TRBJ2-3, with 7 bases aligning to TRBD2. J lost 4 bases, V lost 5 bases, and 13 bases had no gene match. Per germline, CDR1 SGHDT and CDR2 YYEEEE. The CDR3 length is 16 residues. CDR3 loop: CASSSSLAGVSDTQYF. Written as DNA, the CDR3 is TGTGCCAGCAGTAGCTCTTTGGCGGGAGTCTCAGATACGCAGTATTTT.

The CDR3 bases are TGTGCCAGCAGCTTGGGACTAGCGGCTAGCACAGATACGCAGTATTTT. Translating it yields CASSLGLAASTDTQYF. The chain couples TRBV5-4 to TRBJ2-3; 9 positions agree with TRBD2. Looked up from germline, CDR1 is SGHNT and CDR2 is YYREEE (reference sequence). The CDR3 contains 16 residues. V lost 0 bases, J lost 0 bases, and 2 bases stayed unmatched.

Only one count was recorded for this clone. The chain combines TRBV6-5 with TRBJ2-7; TRBD1 might be the D (5 bases). The germline V gene encodes CDR1 MNHEY and CDR2 SVGAGI. V was trimmed by 4 bases and J by 2 bases, leaving 15 bases between them. This CDR3 comprises 15 residues. For the CDR3, the DNA is TGTGCCAGCAGTTTTTCAGGGCTCTGGACCTACGAGCAGTACTTC. Translating it yields CASSFSGLWTYEQYF.

The chain uses TRBV12-3 or TRBV12-4 and TRBJ1-1; a possible D gene is TRBD1 (5 bases). V was pared by 7 bases and J by 1 base, with 7 bases between. The CDR3 extends over 12 amino acids. The CDR3: CASTRGNTEAFF. DNA for the CDR3: TGTGCCAGCACTAGGGGGAACACTGAAGCTTTCTTT.

This chain joins TRBV24-1 and TRBJ1-5; 8 bases align to TRBD1. This CDR3 is built from 13 residues. Germline CDR1 and CDR2: KGHDR and SFDVKD. The J segment lost 2 bases and the V segment lost 9 bases, leaving 2 bases of the junction unmatched. Written as DNA, the CDR3 is TGTGCCACCCCGGGACAGGGCAATCAGCCCCAGCATTTT. This sequence encodes CATPGQGNQPQHF.

The chain employs TRBV19 and TRBJ1-5; tentatively, D is TRBD1 (6 bases). This CDR3 region has 15 residues. Looked up from germline, CDR1 is LNHDA and CDR2 is SQIVND (reference sequence). V lost 4 bases to trimming and J lost 2 bases, with 12 bases between them. CDR3 bases: TGTGCCAGTAGTAGATACAGGGTGGGCAATCAGCCCCAGCATTTT. Translation gives CASSRYRVGNQPQHF.

The chain uses TRBV12-3 or TRBV12-4 and TRBJ1-5; tentatively, D is TRBD1 (5 bases). Trimming took off 6 bases at V and 5 bases at J, with 11 bases between the two ends. This CDR3 comprises 13 residues. CDR3 DNA: TGTGCCAGCAGAGGGACTTGGGATCAGCCCCAGCATTTT. Amino acid sequence: CASRGTWDQPQHF.

V gene TRBV28 combines with J gene TRBJ1-5, with a tentative D call TRBD1 (5 bases). Germline CDR1 reads MDHEN; CDR2 reads SYDVKM. The CDR3 has 15 amino acids. Trimming shortened V by 3 bases and J by 7 bases, and 16 bases separated the two germline ends. The CDR3 region has the DNA TGTGCCAGCAGTTTTACGTTGGAGGGGACGCAGCCCCAGCATTTT. Its protein product is CASSFTLEGTQPQHF.

A few counts support this clone. Other DNA sequences within the sample encode an identical CDR3. The chain joins TRBV11-2 to TRBJ2-7; the match to TRBD1 covers 7 bases. Germline trimming cut 5 bases from V and 2 bases from J; bases unmatched to any gene: 3. The germline gives CDR1 SGHAT, CDR2 FQNNGV. The CDR3 totals 13 residues. CDR3 DNA sequence: TGTGCCAGCAGCCTGACAGGGACCTACGAGCAGTACTTC. Translation: CASSLTGTYEQYF.